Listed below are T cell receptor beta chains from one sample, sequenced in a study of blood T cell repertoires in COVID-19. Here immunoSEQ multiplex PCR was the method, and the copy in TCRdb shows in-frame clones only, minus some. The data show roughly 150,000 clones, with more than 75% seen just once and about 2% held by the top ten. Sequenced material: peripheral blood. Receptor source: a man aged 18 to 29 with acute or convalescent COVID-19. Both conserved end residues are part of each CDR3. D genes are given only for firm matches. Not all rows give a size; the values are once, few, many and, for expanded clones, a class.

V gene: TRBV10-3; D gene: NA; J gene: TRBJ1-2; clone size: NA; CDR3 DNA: TGTGCCATCAGTGCTGACGGGGAGAAGGGGACAACAAACTATGGCTACACCTTC; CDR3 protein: CAISADGEKGTTNYGYTF
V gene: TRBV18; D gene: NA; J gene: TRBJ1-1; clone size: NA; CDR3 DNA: TGTGCCAGCTCAAAACAGGACGTGAACACTGAAGCTTTCTTT; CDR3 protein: CASSKQDVNTEAFF
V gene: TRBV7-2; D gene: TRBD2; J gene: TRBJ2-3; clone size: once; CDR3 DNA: TGTGCCAGCAGCTTAGTAGGGACTAGCGGGAGTTTCACAGATACGCAGTATTTT; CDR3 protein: CASSLVGTSGSFTDTQYF
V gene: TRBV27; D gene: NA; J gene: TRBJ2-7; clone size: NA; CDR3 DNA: TGTGCCAGCGGCTCCAGGGGCTACGAGCAGTACTTC; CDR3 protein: CASGSRGYEQYF
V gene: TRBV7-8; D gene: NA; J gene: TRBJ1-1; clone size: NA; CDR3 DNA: TGTGCCAGCAGCCCTCGACGGGTGGGGAACACTGAAGCTTTCTTT; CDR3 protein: CASSPRRVGNTEAFF
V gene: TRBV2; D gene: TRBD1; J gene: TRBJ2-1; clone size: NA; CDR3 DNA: TGTGCCAGCATGCCCGGGACAGGGTACAATGAGCAGTTCTTC; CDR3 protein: CASMPGTGYNEQFF
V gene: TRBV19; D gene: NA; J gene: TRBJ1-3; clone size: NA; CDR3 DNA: TGTGCCAGTAGTTCGGAGGGCTTCGCTGGAAACACCATATATTTT; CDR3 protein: CASSSEGFAGNTIYF
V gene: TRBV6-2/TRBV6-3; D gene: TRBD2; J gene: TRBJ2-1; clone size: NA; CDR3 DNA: TGTGCCAGCAGTGCCCTAGCGGGGGTCTACAATGAGCAGTTCTTC; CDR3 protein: CASSALAGVYNEQFF
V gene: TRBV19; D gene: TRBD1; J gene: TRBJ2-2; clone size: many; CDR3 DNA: TGTGCCAGTAGCATTTATCAGGGGGCCGGGGAGCTGTTTTTT; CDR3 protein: CASSIYQGAGELFF
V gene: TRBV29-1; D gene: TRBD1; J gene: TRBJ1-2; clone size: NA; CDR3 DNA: TGCAGCGTTGAAGGGGACAGGCCCCCCAATGGCTACACCTTC; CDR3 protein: CSVEGDRPPNGYTF
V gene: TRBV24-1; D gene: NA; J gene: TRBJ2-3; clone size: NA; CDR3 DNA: TGTGCCACCAGTGATTTTGCGAGGGAGAGCCCAGATACGCAGTATTTT; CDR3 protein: CATSDFARESPDTQYF
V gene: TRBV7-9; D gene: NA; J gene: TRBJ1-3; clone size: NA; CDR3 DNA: TGTGCCAGCAGCTTAGCTATCGCGGACACCATATATTTT; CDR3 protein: CASSLAIADTIYF
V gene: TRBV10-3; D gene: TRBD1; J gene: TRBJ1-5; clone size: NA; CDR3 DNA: TGTGCCATCAGGGGACAGAGCAATCAGCCCCAGCATTTT; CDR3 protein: CAIRGQSNQPQHF
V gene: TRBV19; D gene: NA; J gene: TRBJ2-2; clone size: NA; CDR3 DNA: TGTGCCAGTGAAAGCGCTGGGGCGTTCAGGGAGCTGTTTTTT; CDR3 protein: CASESAGAFRELFF
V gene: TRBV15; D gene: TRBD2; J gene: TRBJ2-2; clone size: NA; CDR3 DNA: TGTGCCACCGTTTCAGCGGGGGGCACCGGGGAGCTGTTTTTT; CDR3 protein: CATVSAGGTGELFF
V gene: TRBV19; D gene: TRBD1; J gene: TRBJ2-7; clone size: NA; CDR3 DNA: TGTGCCAGTAGTATAACAGGGGGCATCTACGAGCAGTACTTC; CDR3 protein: CASSITGGIYEQYF
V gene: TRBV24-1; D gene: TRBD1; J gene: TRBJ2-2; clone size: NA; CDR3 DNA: TGTGCCACCAGTGGCTGGACAGGCGGGGAGCTGTTTTTT; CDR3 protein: CATSGWTGGELFF
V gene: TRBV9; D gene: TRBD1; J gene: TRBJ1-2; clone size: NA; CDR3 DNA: TGTGCCAGCAGCGTATTCTCCCAGGGGGCTAACTATGGCTACACCTTC; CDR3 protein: CASSVFSQGANYGYTF
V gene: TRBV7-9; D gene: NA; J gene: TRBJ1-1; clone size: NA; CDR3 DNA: TGTGCCAGCAGCTTAGCTGAGTCTCTCACTGAAGCTTTCTTT; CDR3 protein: CASSLAESLTEAFF
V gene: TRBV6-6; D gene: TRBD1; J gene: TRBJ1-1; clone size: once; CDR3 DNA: TGTGCCAGCAGTTACTCCCACTTACAGGGGGAGGCTGAAGCTTTCTTT; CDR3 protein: CASSYSHLQGEAEAFF
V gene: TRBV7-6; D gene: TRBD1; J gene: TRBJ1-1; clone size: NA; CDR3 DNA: TGTGCCAGCAGCTCGGGACAGGGGGCCGGCACTGAAGCTTTCTTT; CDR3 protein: CASSSGQGAGTEAFF
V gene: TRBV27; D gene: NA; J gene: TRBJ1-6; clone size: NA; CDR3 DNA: TGTGCCAGCAGTTTCACTGGAGATTCACCCCTCCACTTT; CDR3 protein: CASSFTGDSPLHF
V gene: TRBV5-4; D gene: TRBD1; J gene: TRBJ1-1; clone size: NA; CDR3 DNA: TGTGCCAGCAGCTCAGGGGGTACTGAAGCTTTCTTT; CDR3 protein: CASSSGGTEAFF
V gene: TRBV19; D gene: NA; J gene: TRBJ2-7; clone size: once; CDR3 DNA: TGTGCCAGTAGTCCGGGGTCCTTGGAGCAGTACTTC; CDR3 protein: CASSPGSLEQYF
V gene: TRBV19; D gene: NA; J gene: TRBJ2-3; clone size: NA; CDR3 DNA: TGTGCCAGTAGTCTCCTAGCGCCCCTGCGGGGCACAGATACGCAGTATTTT; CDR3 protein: CASSLLAPLRGTDTQYF
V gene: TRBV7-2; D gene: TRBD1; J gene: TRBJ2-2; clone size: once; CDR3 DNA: TGTGCCAGCAGCTCCGGGACAGGGGGATACACCGGGGAGCTGTTTTTT; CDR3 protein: CASSSGTGGYTGELFF
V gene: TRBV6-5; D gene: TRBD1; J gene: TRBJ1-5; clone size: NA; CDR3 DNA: TGTGCCAGCAGTTTCGGACAGGGGGAAAATCAGCCCCAGCATTTT; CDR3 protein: CASSFGQGENQPQHF
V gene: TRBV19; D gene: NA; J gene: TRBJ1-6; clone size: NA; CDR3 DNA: TGTGCCAGTACTCCCTTCACGGGGGGGAATTCACCCCTCCACTTT; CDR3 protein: CASTPFTGGNSPLHF
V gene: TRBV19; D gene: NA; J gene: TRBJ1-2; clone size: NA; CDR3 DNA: TGTGCCAGTAGCTCGTGGGGGGGCTCGGGTCTCTATGGCTACACCTTC; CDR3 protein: CASSSWGGSGLYGYTF
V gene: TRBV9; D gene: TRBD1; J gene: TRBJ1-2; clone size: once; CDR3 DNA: TGTGCCAGCAGCGTAGCGAAAGGGGGCGGCTACACCTTC; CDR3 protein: CASSVAKGGGYTF
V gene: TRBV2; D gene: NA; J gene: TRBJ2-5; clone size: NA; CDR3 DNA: TGTGCCAGCAGTGGGGGAACAGGGTGGCAAGAGACCCAGTACTTC; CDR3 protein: CASSGGTGWQETQYF
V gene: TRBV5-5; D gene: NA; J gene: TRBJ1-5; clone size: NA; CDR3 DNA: TGTGCCAGCAGCCCCCGACATGGTAATAGCAATCAGCCCCAGCATTTT; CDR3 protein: CASSPRHGNSNQPQHF
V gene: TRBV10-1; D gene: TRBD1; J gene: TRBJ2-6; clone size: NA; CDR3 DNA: TGCGCCAGCAGTGACCCTCTCCGGTGGGACAGAGTTGACTCTGGGGCCAACGTCCTGACTTTC; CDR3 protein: CASSDPLRWDRVDSGANVLTF
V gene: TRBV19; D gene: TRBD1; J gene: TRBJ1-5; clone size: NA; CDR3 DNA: TGTGCCAGTAGCCAACAGGGGGCTCGGCAGCCCCAGCATTTT; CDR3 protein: CASSQQGARQPQHF
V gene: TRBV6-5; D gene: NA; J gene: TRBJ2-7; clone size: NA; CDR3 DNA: TGTGCCAGCAGGCTGGCCCGAAACTACGAGCAGTACTTC; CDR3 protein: CASRLARNYEQYF
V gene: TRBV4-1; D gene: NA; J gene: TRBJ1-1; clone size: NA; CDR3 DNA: TGCGCCAGCAGCCAAGTCGCGTTGAACACTGAAGCTTTCTTT; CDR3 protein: CASSQVALNTEAFF
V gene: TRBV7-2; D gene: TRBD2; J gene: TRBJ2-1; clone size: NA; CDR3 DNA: TGTGCCAGCAGCGACGGGACTAGCGGATTCTTATATTTACGTGAGCAGTTCTTC; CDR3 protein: CASSDGTSGFLYLREQFF
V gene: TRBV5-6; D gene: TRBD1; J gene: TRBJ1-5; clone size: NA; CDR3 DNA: TGTGCCAGCAGCGTAGACAGGGGAAATCAGCCCCAGCATTTT; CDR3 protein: CASSVDRGNQPQHF
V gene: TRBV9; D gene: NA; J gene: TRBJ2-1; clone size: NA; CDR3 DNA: TGTGCCAGCAGCGTAGGAGAGGTTTTGGATGAGCAGTTCTTC; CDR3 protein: CASSVGEVLDEQFF
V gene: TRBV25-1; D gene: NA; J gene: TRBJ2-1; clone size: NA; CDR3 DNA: TGTGCCAGCAGTGACCCAGGGACAAGGGCCTACAATGAGCAGTTCTTC; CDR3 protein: CASSDPGTRAYNEQFF
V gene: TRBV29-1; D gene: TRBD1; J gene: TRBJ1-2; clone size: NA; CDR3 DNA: TGCAGCGTGATGGGGGACAGGGCTAACTATGGCTACACCTTC; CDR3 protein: CSVMGDRANYGYTF